Sequencing of this T cell receptor (beta chain) was carried out in a study of blood T cell repertoires in COVID-19. Background on the study: From the United States, Italy and Spain came samples of acute and convalescent COVID-19. Nucleic acid was either cDNA or gDNA, and it came from T cells, B-cell-depleted T cells, or PBMCs.

As processed by the authors: Amplification of reference gene primers was used by the study to estimate nucleated cell counts. TCRdb keeps only in-frame clones here, not all; method: immunoSEQ multiplex PCR. That table furnishes V, J and clone size, whereas the DNA furnished D and trimming. The data show around 67,000 clones, about 80% seen once. Trimming stripped 4 bases from V and 3 bases from J, with 9 bases between. CDR1 is SGHTA and CDR2 is FQGNSA in the germline V gene. The CDR3 is made up of 13 amino acids. The chain couples TRBV7-2 to TRBJ1-1, with TRBD1 as a possible D gene (6 bases). Sequencing used peripheral blood. The TCR was taken from an elderly man with active COVID-19. Here the CDR3 reads CASSSGQYTEAFF. In nucleotides, the CDR3 is TGTGCCAGCAGCTCCGGACAGTACACTGAAGCTTTCTTT.